This TCR beta chain derives from a study of neoadjuvant anti-PD-1 for oral cavity cancer. This table comes from immunoSEQ multiplex PCR, and its TCRdb copy is limited to in-frame clones, with some not included. The sample lists under 14,000 clones; approximately 52% were seen once. V lost 10 bases and J lost 2, with 15 bases in between. Germline assignment: CDR1 MNHNS and CDR2 SASEGT. This CDR3 spans 13 amino acids. This receptor was obtained from a person aged 35-79 years with oral cavity squamous cell carcinoma. Here the sequenced sample was tumor tissue, taken before nivolumab (anti-PD-1) treatment. V is TRBV6-1 and J is TRBJ2-7, with a weak D call TRBD2 (6 bases). The DNA for the CDR3 is TGTGCCACCCGGCGGGGCGATGCCTACGAGCAGTACTTC. Protein sequence: CATRRGDAYEQYF.